The entry that follows covers one T cell receptor (beta chain) sequence. The sample comes from a study of blood T cell repertoires in COVID-19. Study-wide context: Whether acute or convalescent, the COVID-19 samples came from the United States, Italy and Spain.

The CDR3 sequence is 16 residues long. V shed 3 bases and J 4 bases; nucleotides not matched to a gene: 5. Germline V gene data show CDR1 as KGHSH and CDR2 as LQKENI. In the authors' methods: Estimation of nucleated cell counts relied on the amplification of reference gene primers. Only in-frame clones appear in the TCRdb table, and some are missing; sequencing was by immunoSEQ multiplex PCR. The DNA was the basis for D and trimming; V, J and clone size are from that table. The data contain about 250,000 clones, around 88% of them singletons. V gene TRBV18 combines with J gene TRBJ2-1; 11 positions match TRBD2. The sequencing sample was made of peripheral blood. This TCR was recovered from a man of 80 years or more with acute or convalescent COVID-19. Written as DNA, the CDR3 is TGTGCCAGCTCACCCGCACTAGCGGGAGAATACAATGAGCAGTTCTTC. Protein product: CASSPALAGEYNEQFF.